Following are 15 T cell receptor beta chains from one sample sequenced in a study of T cells in Graves' hyperthyroidism and ophthalmopathy. RNA transcripts gave rise to amplified TCR beta CDR3 regions. The HTBI primer set was used in a first-round RT-PCR of the TCR CDR3. TCRdb itself ran the multiplex PCR reads through MiXCR, one entry per CDR3 protein. Among hundreds of thousands of distinct CDR3 sequences listed, 30% to 40% were seen once. Sequencing was done on a sample of blood. The receptors were sampled from a woman aged 40 to 49 with Graves' hyperthyroidism.

This clonotype has just a few counts. This chain joins TRBV7-8 and TRBJ1-6; weak D call: TRBD1 (5 bases). The CDR3 spans 14 residues. The V and J ends lost 4 bases and 10 bases respectively, with 14 bases between them. Germline CDR1 SGHVS, CDR2 FQNEAQ. This CDR3 is CASSSSRGKSPLHF. For the CDR3, the DNA is TGTGCCAGCAGCTCGTCCCGGGGGAAATCACCCCTCCACTTT.

The chain links TRBV28 to TRBJ2-5; D may be TRBD1 (5 bases). The CDR3 contains 13 residues. V dropped 6 bases and J dropped 0 bases, with 8 bases sitting between them. Germline V CDR1 and CDR2: MDHEN, SYDVKM. The CDR3 here is CASRPTDQETQYF. The CDR3 DNA is TGTGCCAGCAGACCGACAGACCAAGAGACCCAGTACTTC.

This clonotype was observed many times. The CDR3 here is CSVETLDGRSYEQYF. The CDR3, as DNA: TGCAGCGTTGAGACCCTGGACGGACGCTCCTACGAGCAGTACTTC. The rearrangement links TRBV29-1 to TRBJ2-7; D is uncertain. This CDR3 comprises 15 residues. Per the germline V gene, CDR1 is SQVTM and CDR2 is ANQGSEA. Trimming cost V 3 bases and J 0 bases, with 15 bases left between them.

V gene TRBV18 combines with J gene TRBJ1-2; D may be TRBD1 (5 bases). CDR1 KGHSH and CDR2 LQKENI come from the germline V gene. Trimming took off 5 bases at V and 1 base at J, with 11 bases between the two ends. The CDR3 is 14 amino acids. CDR3 protein: CASSGAGHNYGYTF. The CDR3 DNA reads TGTGCCAGCTCAGGGGCAGGGCATAACTATGGCTACACCTTC. The variable domain in full, completed from reference TRBV18 and TRBJ1-2, reads NAGVMQNPRHLVRRRGQEARLRCSPMKGHSHVYWYRQLPEEGLKFMVYLQKENIIDESGMPKERFSAEFPKEGPSILRIQQVVRGDSAAYFCASSGAGHNYGYTFGSGTRLTVV.

This sequence joins TRBV6-5 and TRBJ2-7, with D possibly matching TRBD2 (5 bases). Trimming took off 2 bases at V and 2 bases at J, with 16 bases between the two ends. CDR1 MNHEY and CDR2 SVGAGI come from the germline V gene. This CDR3 has 16 amino acids. Written as DNA, the CDR3 is TGTGCCAGCAGTTACGCGGGCCCCGATATCCCCTACGAGCAGTACTTC. The encoded protein is CASSYAGPDIPYEQYF.

This clonotype was picked up many times. The rearrangement uses TRBV29-1 and TRBJ1-2; TRBD1 matches 10 bases. Germline values: CDR1 SQVTM, CDR2 ANQGSEA. This CDR3 is 15 amino acids long. After removal of 5 bases from V and 3 bases from J, the junction contained 9 bases not matched to a gene. The CDR3 bases are TGCAGCGTTTCGATTATGACAGGGGGCGACTATGGCTACACCTTC. Translated, it gives CSVSIMTGGDYGYTF.

There are many counts of this clonotype. This chain joins TRBV7-2 and TRBJ1-2; no reliable D call. Trimming removed 0 bases at V and 6 bases at J, with 8 bases between. The CDR3 spans 13 residues. Germline V gene data show CDR1 as SGHTA and CDR2 as FQGNSA. CDR3 nucleotides: TGTGCCAGCAGCTTAGCGGTGGGTGATGGCTACACCTTC. Translating it yields CASSLAVGDGYTF.

This clonotype was seen many times. CDR3 protein: CATSPPGRSGYTF. The CDR3 DNA reads as TGTGCCACCTCACCTCCAGGGCGGAGCGGCTACACCTTC. The chain carries TRBV25-1 and TRBJ1-2; D possibly corresponds to TRBD1 (5 bases). The V and J ends lost 10 bases and 8 bases respectively, with 20 bases between them. This CDR3 has 13 amino acids. Looked up from germline, CDR1 is MGHDK and CDR2 is SYGVNS.

As DNA, the CDR3 is TGTGCCAGCAGCCACTATAGGGCAGGGAGCTCCTACGAGCAGTACTTC. It codes for CASSHYRAGSSYEQYF. The rearrangement joins TRBV7-9 to TRBJ2-7, with D perhaps being TRBD1 or TRBD2 (5 bases each). Germline V CDR1 and CDR2: SEHNR, FQNEAQ (reference sequence). Trimming pared 5 bases from V and 0 bases from J, leaving 17 bases between. The CDR3 spans 16 residues.

As regards this clonotype: Compared with germline, one end of the junction differs, possibly owing to a read error. The chain joins TRBV10-3 to TRBJ2-7, with D possibly called TRBD1 or TRBD2 (5 bases each). This CDR3 is 15 amino acids long. Per the germline V gene, CDR1 is ENHRY and CDR2 is SYGVKD. Written as DNA, the CDR3 is TGTGCCAGCAGTTATTCTACGGGGCTTACCTACGAGCAGTACTTC. It translates to CASSYSTGLTYEQYF.

The J gene is TRBJ2-2, the V gene TRBV19; 12 nucleotides align to TRBD2. Germline assignment: CDR1 LNHDA and CDR2 SQIVND (reference sequence). With V trimmed by 7 bases and J by 3 bases, 9 bases remained unmatched. The CDR3 spans 17 residues. The chain's CDR3 is CASNPPGLAGYTGELFF. The CDR3 DNA is TGTGCCAGTAACCCACCGGGACTAGCGGGTTACACCGGGGAGCTGTTTTTT.

The chain recombines TRBV7-2 with TRBJ1-1; 8 bases match TRBD1. Unmatched junction bases numbered 8, after V lost 5 bases and J lost 6 bases. CDR1 is SGHTA and CDR2 is FQGNSA in the germline V gene. The CDR3 runs to 14 residues. CDR3 nucleotides: TGTGCCAGCAGCGTGGACAGGGTATACGCTGAAGCTTTCTTT. This gives the protein CASSVDRVYAEAFF.

This clonotype was seen ten or more times. V is TRBV29-1 and J is TRBJ1-2, with D possibly TRBD1 on 6 matching bases. Germline V lookup: CDR1 SQVTM, CDR2 ANQGSEA. This CDR3 has 15 residues. Deletions cut 4 bases from V and 4 bases from J, with 19 bases between. The CDR3 loop reads CSVVEGHLLFYGYTF. Written as DNA, the CDR3 is TGCAGCGTTGTCGAGGGACACCTACTTTTCTATGGCTACACCTTC. Looking up the rest from reference TRBV29-1 and TRBJ1-2 gives the full variable domain: SAVISQKPSRDICQRGTSLTIQCQVDSQVTMMFWYRQQPGQSLTLIATANQGSEATYESGFVIDKFPISRPNLTFSTLTVSNMSPEDSSIYLCSVVEGHLLFYGYTFGSGTRLTVV.

This clonotype has at least ten counts. This chain connects TRBV7-8 to TRBJ2-7; no clear D gene. Germline loops: CDR1 SGHVS, CDR2 FQNEAQ. V lost 1 base and J lost 6, with 10 bases in between. The CDR3 runs 13 residues. DNA for the CDR3: TGTGCCAGCAGCTTAGACCGTGGTCGCGAGCAGTACTTC. This encodes CASSLDRGREQYF.

The V gene is TRBV5-5, the J gene TRBJ1-2, with 9 nucleotides matching TRBD1. V gave up 2 bases and J gave up 5 bases; unmatched junction bases: 10. The length of the CDR3 is 16 residues. CDR1 is SGHKS, CDR2 YYEKEE, per germline (reference sequence). CDR3 in amino acids: CASSLTSRDRDYGYTF. CDR3 bases: TGTGCCAGCAGCTTAACTTCCCGGGACAGGGATTATGGCTACACCTTC.